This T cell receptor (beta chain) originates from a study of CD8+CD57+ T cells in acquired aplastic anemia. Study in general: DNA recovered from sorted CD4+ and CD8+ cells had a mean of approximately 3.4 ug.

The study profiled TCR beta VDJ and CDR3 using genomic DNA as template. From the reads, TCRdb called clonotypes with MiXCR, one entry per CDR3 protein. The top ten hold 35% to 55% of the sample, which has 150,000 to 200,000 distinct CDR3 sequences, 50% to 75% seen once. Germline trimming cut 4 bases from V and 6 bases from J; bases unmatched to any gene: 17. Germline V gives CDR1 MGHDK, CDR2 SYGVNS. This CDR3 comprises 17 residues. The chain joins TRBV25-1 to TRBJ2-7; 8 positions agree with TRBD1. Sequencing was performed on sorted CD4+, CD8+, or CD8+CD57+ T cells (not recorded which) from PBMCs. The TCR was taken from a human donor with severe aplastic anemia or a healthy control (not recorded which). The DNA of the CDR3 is TGTGCCAGCAGTGCTAGCCCCCGGACAGGGTTTGAAGGCGAGCAGTACTTC. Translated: CASSASPRTGFEGEQYF.